One and the same sample provided the 17 T cell receptor beta chains below, sequenced in a study of T cells in Graves' hyperthyroidism and ophthalmopathy. Researchers amplified the TCR beta CDR3 regions from RNA transcripts. First-round RT-PCR of the TCR CDR3 relied on the HTBI primer set. TCRdb independently ran MiXCR on the multiplex PCR reads; one entry per CDR3 protein. The repertoire includes about 340,000 distinct CDR3 sequences, 15% to 20% of them detected once, and under 55% sits in the top ten. The specimen sequenced was blood. These receptors came from a woman between 50 and 59 years old with Graves' hyperthyroidism.

At least ten counts were recorded for this clonotype. This sequence joins TRBV28 and TRBJ2-6; possibly TRBD1 for D (6 bases). CDR1 is MDHEN, CDR2 SYDVKM, per germline. This CDR3 is built from 15 residues. V was cut by 1 base and J by 2 bases, with 6 bases left in between. CDR3 DNA: TGTGCCAGCAGTTTATCAGGGGCTGGGGCCAACGTCCTGACTTTC. Protein: CASSLSGAGANVLTF.

This chain uses TRBV20-1 with TRBJ1-1; unclear D gene. V was pared by 3 bases and J by 3 bases, with 17 bases between. The CDR3 runs 15 residues. Germline V gives CDR1 DFQATT, CDR2 SNEGSKA (reference sequence). The CDR3 is CSASPASQADTEAFF. The DNA for the CDR3 is TGCAGTGCTAGCCCCGCTAGTCAGGCCGACACTGAAGCTTTCTTT.

This clonotype was picked up many times. This sequence joins TRBV2 and TRBJ2-1, with 7 positions matching TRBD2. The germline gives CDR1 SNHLY, CDR2 FYNNEI. The CDR3 consists of 15 residues. Losses at the gene ends were 8 bases for V and 8 bases for J; bases not matched to a gene: 15. CDR3: CASGGGYQRGDEQFF. The CDR3 bases are TGTGCCAGCGGGGGGGGATACCAACGGGGAGATGAGCAGTTCTTC.

In its sample, this clonotype was seen many times. The chain is built from TRBV6-1 and TRBJ1-1; possibly TRBD1 for D (6 bases). The ends were cut back, 7 bases at V and 3 bases at J, with 15 bases in the middle. CDR1 and CDR2 from the germline V gene are MNHNS and SASEGT. This CDR3 has 14 residues. The CDR3 sequence: CASNRQAQDTEAFF. The CDR3 nucleotides read TGTGCCAGCAATCGACAGGCCCAGGACACTGAAGCTTTCTTT.

In its sample, this clonotype was seen a few times. This chain links TRBV13 with TRBJ2-2; 10 nucleotides line up with TRBD2. In germline, CDR1 is PRHDT, CDR2 FYEKMQ (reference sequence). This CDR3 contains 17 residues. V shed 0 bases and J 3 bases; nucleotides not matched to a gene: 4. Here the CDR3 DNA reads TGTGCCAGCAGCTTAGGCCCGCTAGCGGGGGACACCGGGGAGCTGTTTTTT. Translation: CASSLGPLAGDTGELFF.

A note on this clonotype: A read error is possible here, since a much larger clone lies one base away. The CDR3 loop is CAGSSWTGVEKLFF. CDR3 DNA: TGTGCCGGCAGTTCATGGACAGGGGTAGAAAAACTGTTTTTT. The rearrangement joins TRBV12-3 or TRBV12-4 to TRBJ1-4; 9 nucleotides agree with TRBD1. This CDR3 is 14 amino acids long.

There are a few counts of this clonotype. This sequence joins TRBV12-5 and TRBJ2-7; maybe TRBD1 (6 bases). This CDR3 has 13 residues. CDR1 and CDR2 from the germline V gene are LGHNT and FRNRAP. V was shortened by 8 bases and J by 1 base, with 12 bases between the two germline ends. In DNA, the CDR3 is TGTGCTAGTCAATGGGACACATCCTACGAGCAGTACGTC. Its translation is CASQWDTSYEQYV.

This clonotype was recorded a few times. This chain joins TRBV6-1 and TRBJ1-2; D remains unclear. The CDR3 sequence is 14 residues long. Germline V lookup: CDR1 MNHNS, CDR2 SASEGT. Trimming shortened V by 1 base and J by 1 base, and 7 bases separated the two germline ends. CDR3 bases: TGTGCCAGCAGTGAAGACGGGGTTAACTATGGCTACACCTTC. Encoded protein: CASSEDGVNYGYTF.

Remarks on this clonotype: A junction boundary mismatches the germline segment, possibly from a read error. The chain is built from TRBV11-2 and TRBJ1-6; no reliable D call. The V gene's germline CDR1 is SGHAT and CDR2 FQNNGV. This CDR3 is 17 amino acids long. CDR3 region: CASSPVKGALNNSPPHF. DNA for the CDR3: TGTGCCAGCAGCCCAGTAAAGGGCGCGCTAAATAATTCACCCCCCCACTTT.

This clonotype turned up a few times. V and J are TRBV19 and TRBJ1-1, with 7 bases that match TRBD1. CDR3 length: 16 residues. The junction had 11 bases not matched to a gene; V was cut back by 3 bases and J by 4 bases. Looked up from germline, CDR1 is LNHDA and CDR2 is SQIVND (reference sequence). CDR3: CASSIRGEHLSTEAFF. In DNA form, the CDR3 reads TGTGCCAGTAGTATCAGGGGGGAGCACCTGAGCACTGAAGCTTTCTTT. Full variable domain (missing parts from reference TRBV19 and TRBJ1-1): DGGITQSPKYLFRKEGQNVTLSCEQNLNHDAMYWYRQDPGQGLRLIYYSQIVNDFQKGDIAEGYSVSREKKESFPLTVTSAQKNPTAFYLCASSIRGEHLSTEAFFGQGTRLTVV.

This clonotype came up many times. CDR3 region: CASSYIAGGRNEQFF. The CDR3 DNA reads TGTGCCAGCAGTTACATAGCGGGGGGTAGGAATGAGCAGTTCTTC. The chain joins TRBV6-2 or TRBV6-3 to TRBJ2-1; 10 nucleotides line up with TRBD2. CDR1 is MNHEY and CDR2 is SVGEGT in the germline V gene. V lost 2 bases and J lost 7; bases outside the gene matches: 5. CDR3 length: 15 residues.

This clonotype was detected only a few times. This may be a read error: a much more frequent sequence differs by one nucleotide. The chain links TRBV6-5 to TRBJ2-1; the match to TRBD2 covers 15 bases. Trimming at V came to 2 bases and at J to 7 bases, leaving 0 bases not matched to a gene. Per germline, CDR1 MNHEY and CDR2 SVGAGI. This CDR3 spans 15 amino acids. CDR3 coding DNA: TGTGCCAGCAGTTACGGGACTAGCGGGGGGAATGAGCAGTTCTTC. Translation: CASSYGTSGGNEQFF.

This clonotype came up many times. The chain recombines TRBV7-9 with TRBJ1-2; 9 positions match TRBD1. The trim removed 4 bases at V and 3 bases at J, leaving 3 bases unmatched. The CDR3 sequence is 14 residues long. Germline V CDR1 and CDR2: SEHNR, FQNEAQ (reference sequence). CDR3 sequence reads: CASSSDRGDYGYTF. Here the CDR3 DNA reads TGTGCCAGCAGCTCCGACAGGGGGGACTATGGCTACACCTTC. Based on the CDR3 plus reference TRBV7-9 and TRBJ1-2, the full variable domain is DTGVSQNPRHKITKRGQNVTFRCDPISEHNRLYWYRQTLGQGPEFLTYFQNEAQLEKSRLLSDRFSAERPKGSFSTLEIQRTEQGDSAMYLCASSSDRGDYGYTFGSGTRLTVV.

In its sample, this clonotype was seen many times. This chain links TRBV12-3 or TRBV12-4 with TRBJ1-5; D unresolved. CDR3 length: 15 amino acids. The germline V and J ends were trimmed by 5 bases and 1 base, with 12 bases remaining between them. The CDR3 bases are TGTGCCAGCAGTGCACAGTTGACAAGCAATCAGCCCCAGCATTTT. The encoded protein is CASSAQLTSNQPQHF.

This clonotype showed up many times. The V gene is TRBV29-1, the J gene TRBJ1-2; D is uncertain. Trimming stripped 4 bases from V and 6 bases from J, with 12 bases between. This CDR3 is built from 12 residues. In germline, CDR1 is SQVTM, CDR2 ANQGSEA. CDR3 sequence reads: CSVGTEVDGYTF. CDR3 DNA: TGCAGCGTTGGGACCGAGGTGGATGGCTACACCTTC. Supplemented by reference TRBV29-1 and TRBJ1-2, the full variable domain reads SAVISQKPSRDICQRGTSLTIQCQVDSQVTMMFWYRQQPGQSLTLIATANQGSEATYESGFVIDKFPISRPNLTFSTLTVSNMSPEDSSIYLCSVGTEVDGYTFGSGTRLTVV.

V gene TRBV27 combines with J gene TRBJ1-6; the match to TRBD1 covers 7 bases. In germline, CDR1 is MNHEY, CDR2 SMNVEV (reference sequence). V shed 6 bases, J shed 14 bases, and the junction held 13 bases outside the gene matches. The CDR3 extends over 14 amino acids. Here the CDR3 reads CASSSDRRVWALHF. The CDR3 nucleotides read TGTGCCAGCAGCTCGGACAGGCGTGTATGGGCCCTCCACTTT.

The chain has TRBV6-9 and TRBJ2-3; a weak D match, TRBD1 (6 bases). CDR1 is MNHGY, CDR2 SVAAGI, per germline. The CDR3 spans 15 residues. V was shortened by 3 bases and J by 3 bases, with 13 bases between the two germline ends. This chain's CDR3 is CASSYGDQGTDTQYF. As DNA, the CDR3 is TGTGCCAGCAGTTACGGGGATCAGGGGACAGATACGCAGTATTTT.